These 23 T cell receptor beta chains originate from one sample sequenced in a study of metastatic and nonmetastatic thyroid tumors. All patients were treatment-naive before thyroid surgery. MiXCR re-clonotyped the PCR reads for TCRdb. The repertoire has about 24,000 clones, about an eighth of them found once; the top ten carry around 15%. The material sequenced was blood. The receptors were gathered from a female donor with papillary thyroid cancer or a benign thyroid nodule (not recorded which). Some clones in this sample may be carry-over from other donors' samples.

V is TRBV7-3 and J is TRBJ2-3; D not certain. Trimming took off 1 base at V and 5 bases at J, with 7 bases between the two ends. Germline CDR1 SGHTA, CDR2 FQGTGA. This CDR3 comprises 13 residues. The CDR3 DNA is TGTGCCAGCAGCTTAAATCTGGGAGATACGCAGTATTTT. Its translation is CASSLNLGDTQYF.

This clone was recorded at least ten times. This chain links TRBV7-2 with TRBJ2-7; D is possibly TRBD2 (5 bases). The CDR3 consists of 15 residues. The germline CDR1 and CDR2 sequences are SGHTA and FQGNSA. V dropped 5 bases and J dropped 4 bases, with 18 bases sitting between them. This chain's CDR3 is CASSHGGSSGYEQYF. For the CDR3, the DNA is TGTGCCAGCAGCCACGGCGGGTCTTCCGGGTACGAGCAGTACTTC.

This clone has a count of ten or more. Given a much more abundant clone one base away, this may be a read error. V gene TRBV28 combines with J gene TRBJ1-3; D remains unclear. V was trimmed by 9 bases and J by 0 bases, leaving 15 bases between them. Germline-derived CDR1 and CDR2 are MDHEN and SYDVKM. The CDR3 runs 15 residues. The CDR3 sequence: CASHLGSGSGNTIYF. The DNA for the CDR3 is TGTGCCAGTCACTTGGGGAGTGGCTCTGGAAACACCATATATTTT.

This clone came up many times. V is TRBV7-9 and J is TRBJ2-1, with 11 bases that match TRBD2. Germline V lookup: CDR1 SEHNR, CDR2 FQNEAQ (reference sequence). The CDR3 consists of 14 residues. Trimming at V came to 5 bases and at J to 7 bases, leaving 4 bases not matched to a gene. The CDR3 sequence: CASSISGRENEQFF. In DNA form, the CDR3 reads TGTGCCAGCAGCATTAGCGGGAGGGAGAATGAGCAGTTCTTC.

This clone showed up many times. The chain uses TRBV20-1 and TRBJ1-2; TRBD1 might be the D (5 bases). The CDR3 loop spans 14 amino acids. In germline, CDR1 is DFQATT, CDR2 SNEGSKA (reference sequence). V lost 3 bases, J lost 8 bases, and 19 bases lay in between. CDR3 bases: TGCAGTGCTAGCGTGTTAGGGCAGGGTGAAGGCTACACCTTC. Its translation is CSASVLGQGEGYTF.

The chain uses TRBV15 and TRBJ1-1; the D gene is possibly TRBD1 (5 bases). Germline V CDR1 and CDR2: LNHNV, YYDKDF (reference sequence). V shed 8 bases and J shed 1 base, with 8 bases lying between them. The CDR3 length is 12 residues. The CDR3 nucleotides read TGTGCCACCGCCCAGGGGAACACTGAAGCTTTCTTT. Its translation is CATAQGNTEAFF.

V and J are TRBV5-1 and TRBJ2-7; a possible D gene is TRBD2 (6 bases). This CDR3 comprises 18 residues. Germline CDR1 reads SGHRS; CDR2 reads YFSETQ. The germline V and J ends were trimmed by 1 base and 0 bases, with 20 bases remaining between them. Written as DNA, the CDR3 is TGCGCCAGCAGCTTGATCCCGATAGGGCGGGGCCACTCCTACGAGCAGTACTTC. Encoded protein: CASSLIPIGRGHSYEQYF. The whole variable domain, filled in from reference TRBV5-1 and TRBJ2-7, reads KAGVTQTPRYLIKTRGQQVTLSCSPISGHRSVSWYQQTPGQGLQFLFEYFSETQRNKGNFPGRFSGRQFSNSRSEMNVSTLELGDSALYLCASSLIPIGRGHSYEQYFGPGTRLTVT.

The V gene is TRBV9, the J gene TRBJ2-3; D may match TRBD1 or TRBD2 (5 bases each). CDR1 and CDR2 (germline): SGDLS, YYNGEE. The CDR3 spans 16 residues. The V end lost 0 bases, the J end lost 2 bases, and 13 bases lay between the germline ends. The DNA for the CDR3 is TGTGCCAGCAGCGTAGGGGGGTGGGATAACACAGATACGCAGTATTTT. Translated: CASSVGGWDNTDTQYF. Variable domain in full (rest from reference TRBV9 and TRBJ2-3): DSGVTQTPKHLITATGQRVTLRCSPRSGDLSVYWYQQSLDQGLQFLIQYYNGEERAKGNILERFSAQQFPDLHSELNLSSLELGDSALYFCASSVGGWDNTDTQYFGPGTRLTVL.

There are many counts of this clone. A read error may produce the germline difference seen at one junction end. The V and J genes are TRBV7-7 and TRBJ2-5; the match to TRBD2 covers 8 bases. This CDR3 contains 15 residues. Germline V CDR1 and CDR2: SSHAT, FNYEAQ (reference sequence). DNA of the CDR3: TGTGCTAGCACCAGGGGTAGCGGGAAGCAAGAGACCCAGTACTTC. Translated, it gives CASTRGSGKQETQYF.

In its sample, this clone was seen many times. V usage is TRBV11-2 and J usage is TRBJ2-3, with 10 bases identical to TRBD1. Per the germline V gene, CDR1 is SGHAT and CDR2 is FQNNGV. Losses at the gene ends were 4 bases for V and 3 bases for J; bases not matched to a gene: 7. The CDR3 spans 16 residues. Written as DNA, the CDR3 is TGTGCCAGCAGCTCGGGGGGACAGGGGAGAACAGATACGCAGTATTTT. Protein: CASSSGGQGRTDTQYF.

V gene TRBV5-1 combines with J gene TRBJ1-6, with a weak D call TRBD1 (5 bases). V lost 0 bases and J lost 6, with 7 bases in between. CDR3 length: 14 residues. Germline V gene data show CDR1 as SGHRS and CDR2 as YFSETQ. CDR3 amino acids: CASSLVGPNSPLHF. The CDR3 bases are TGCGCCAGCAGCTTGGTGGGACCTAATTCACCCCTCCACTTT.

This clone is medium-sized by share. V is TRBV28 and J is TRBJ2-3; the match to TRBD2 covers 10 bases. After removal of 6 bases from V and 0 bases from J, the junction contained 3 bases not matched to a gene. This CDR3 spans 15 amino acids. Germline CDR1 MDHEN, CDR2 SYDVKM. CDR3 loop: CASSPTSGSTDTQYF. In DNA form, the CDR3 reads TGTGCCAGCAGCCCGACTAGCGGGAGCACAGATACGCAGTATTTT.

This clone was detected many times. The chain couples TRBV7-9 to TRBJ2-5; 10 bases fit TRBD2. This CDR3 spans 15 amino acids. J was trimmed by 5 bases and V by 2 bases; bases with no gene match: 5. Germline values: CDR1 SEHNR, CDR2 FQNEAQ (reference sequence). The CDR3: CASSLSSGSMETQYF. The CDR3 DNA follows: TGTGCCAGCAGCTTATCTAGCGGGAGTATGGAGACCCAGTACTTC.

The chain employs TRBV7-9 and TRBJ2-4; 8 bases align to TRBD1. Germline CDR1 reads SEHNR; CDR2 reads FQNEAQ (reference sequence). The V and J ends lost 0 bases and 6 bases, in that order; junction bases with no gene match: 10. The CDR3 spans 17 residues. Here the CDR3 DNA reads TGTGCCAGCAGCTTAGCAAAACAGGGGGTTGGTGGAAACATTCAGTACTTC. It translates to CASSLAKQGVGGNIQYF. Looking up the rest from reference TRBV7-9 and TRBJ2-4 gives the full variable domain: DTGVSQNPRHKITKRGQNVTFRCDPISEHNRLYWYRQTLGQGPEFLTYFQNEAQLEKSRLLSDRFSAERPKGSFSTLEIQRTEQGDSAMYLCASSLAKQGVGGNIQYFGAGTRLSVL.

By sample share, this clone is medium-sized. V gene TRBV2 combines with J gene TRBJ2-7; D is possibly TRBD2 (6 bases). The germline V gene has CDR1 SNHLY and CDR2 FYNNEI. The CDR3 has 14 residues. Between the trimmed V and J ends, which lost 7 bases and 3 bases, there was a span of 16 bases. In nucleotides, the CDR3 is TGTGCCAGCAAACCCAGCGGGCCCAACTACGAGCAGTACTTC. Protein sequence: CASKPSGPNYEQYF.

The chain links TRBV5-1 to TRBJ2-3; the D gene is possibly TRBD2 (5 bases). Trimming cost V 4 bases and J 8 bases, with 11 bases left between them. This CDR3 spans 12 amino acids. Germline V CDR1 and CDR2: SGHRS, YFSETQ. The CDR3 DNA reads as TGCGCCAGCAGCCCCCCGGGAATTACGCAGTATTTT. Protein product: CASSPPGITQYF.

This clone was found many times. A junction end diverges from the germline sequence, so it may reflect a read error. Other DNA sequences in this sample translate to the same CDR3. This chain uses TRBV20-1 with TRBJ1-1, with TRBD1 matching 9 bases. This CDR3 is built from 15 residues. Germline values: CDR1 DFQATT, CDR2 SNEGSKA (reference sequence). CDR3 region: CSARSEQGAQTEAFF. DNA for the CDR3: TGCAGTGCTAGATCCGAACAGGGGGCGCAAACTGAAGCTTTTTTT.

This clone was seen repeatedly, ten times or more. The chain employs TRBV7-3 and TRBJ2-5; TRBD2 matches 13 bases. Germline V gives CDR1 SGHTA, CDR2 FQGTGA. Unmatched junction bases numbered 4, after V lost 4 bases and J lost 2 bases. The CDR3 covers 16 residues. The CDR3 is CASSSGLAGFQETQYF. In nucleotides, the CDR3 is TGTGCCAGCAGCTCGGGACTAGCGGGATTTCAAGAGACCCAGTACTTC.

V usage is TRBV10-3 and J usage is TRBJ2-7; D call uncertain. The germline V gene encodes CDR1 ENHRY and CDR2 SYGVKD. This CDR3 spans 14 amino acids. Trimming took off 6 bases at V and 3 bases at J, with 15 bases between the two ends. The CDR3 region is CAIRETGSRYEQYF. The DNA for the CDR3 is TGTGCCATCAGGGAGACCGGCAGCCGCTACGAGCAGTACTTC.

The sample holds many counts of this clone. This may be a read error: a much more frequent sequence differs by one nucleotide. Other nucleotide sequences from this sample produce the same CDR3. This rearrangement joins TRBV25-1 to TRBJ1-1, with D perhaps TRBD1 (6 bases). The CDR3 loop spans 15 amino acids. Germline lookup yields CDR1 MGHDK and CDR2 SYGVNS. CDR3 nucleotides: TGCGCCAGCAGGAAAGACGGACAGATGAACACTGAAGCTTTCTTT. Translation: CASRKDGQMNTEAFF. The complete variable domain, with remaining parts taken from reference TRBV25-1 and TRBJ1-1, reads EADIYQTPRYLVIGTGKKITLECSQTMGHDKMYWYQQDPGMELHLIHYSYGVNSTEKGDLSSESTVSRIRTEHFPLTLESARPSHTSQYLCASRKDGQMNTEAFFGQGTRLTVV.

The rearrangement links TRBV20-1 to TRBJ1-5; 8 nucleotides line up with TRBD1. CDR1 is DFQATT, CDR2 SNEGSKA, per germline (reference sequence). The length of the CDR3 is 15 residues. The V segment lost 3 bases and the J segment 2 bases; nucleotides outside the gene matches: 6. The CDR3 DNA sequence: TGCAGTGCTAGGGACAGGGAGGTCGGCAATCAGCCCCAGCATTTT. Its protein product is CSARDREVGNQPQHF.

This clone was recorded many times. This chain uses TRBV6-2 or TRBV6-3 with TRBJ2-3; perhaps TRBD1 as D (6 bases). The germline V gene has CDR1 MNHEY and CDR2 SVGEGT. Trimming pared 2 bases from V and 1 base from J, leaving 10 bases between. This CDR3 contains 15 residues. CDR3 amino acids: CASSYRQGRTDTQYF. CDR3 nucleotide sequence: TGTGCCAGCAGTTACCGTCAGGGGCGCACAGATACGCAGTATTTT.

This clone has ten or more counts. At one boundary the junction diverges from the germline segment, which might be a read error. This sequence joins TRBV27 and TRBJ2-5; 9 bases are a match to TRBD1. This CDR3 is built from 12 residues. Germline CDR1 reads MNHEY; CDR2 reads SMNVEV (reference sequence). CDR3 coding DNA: TGTGCCAGCAGTTTACCGGGACAGGGTTTGAGCTTC. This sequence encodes CASSLPGQGLSF.